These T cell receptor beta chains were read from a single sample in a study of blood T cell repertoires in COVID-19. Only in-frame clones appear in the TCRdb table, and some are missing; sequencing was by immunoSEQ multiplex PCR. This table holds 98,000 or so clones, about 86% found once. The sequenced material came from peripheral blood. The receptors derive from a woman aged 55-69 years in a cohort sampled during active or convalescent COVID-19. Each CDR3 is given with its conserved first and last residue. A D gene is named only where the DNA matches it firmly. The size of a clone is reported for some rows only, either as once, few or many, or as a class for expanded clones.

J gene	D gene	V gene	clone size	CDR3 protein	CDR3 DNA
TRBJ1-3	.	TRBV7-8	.	CASSLDRVIRDTIYF	TGTGCCAGCAGCTTAGACAGGGTAATCAGGGACACCATATATTTT
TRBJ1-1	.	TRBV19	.	CASRGRDTEAFF	TGTGCCAGTAGGGGGCGTGACACTGAAGCTTTCTTT
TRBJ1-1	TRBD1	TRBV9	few	CASSVQDRGNTEAFF	TGTGCCAGCAGCGTTCAGGACAGGGGGAATACTGAAGCTTTCTTT
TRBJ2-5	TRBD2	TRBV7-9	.	CASMTSGSQETQYF	TGTGCCAGCATGACTAGCGGATCACAAGAGACCCAGTACTTC
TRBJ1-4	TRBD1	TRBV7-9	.	CASSRTGGAHEKLFF	TGTGCCAGCAGCAGGACAGGGGGCGCTCACGAAAAACTGTTTTTT
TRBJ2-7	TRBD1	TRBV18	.	CASSSVSPGQGPHEQYF	TGTGCCAGCTCATCCGTATCCCCCGGACAGGGCCCGCACGAGCAGTACTTC
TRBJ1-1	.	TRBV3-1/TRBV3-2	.	CASSLRTLNTEAFF	TGTGCCAGCAGCCTGCGGACACTGAACACTGAAGCTTTCTTT
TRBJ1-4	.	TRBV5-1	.	CASSLVRGPNEKLFF	TGCGCCAGCAGCTTGGTTCGGGGTCCTAATGAAAAACTGTTTTTT
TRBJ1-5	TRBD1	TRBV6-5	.	CASRPGGGGNQPQHF	TGTGCCAGCAGGCCAGGGGGCGGTGGCAATCAGCCCCAGCATTTT
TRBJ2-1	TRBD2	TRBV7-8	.	CASSQEGLAGGYNEQFF	TGTGCCAGCAGCCAGGAGGGACTAGCGGGGGGTTACAATGAGCAGTTCTTC
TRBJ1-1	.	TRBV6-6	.	CASTTTRNTEAFF	TGTGCCAGCACGACAACCCGGAACACTGAAGCTTTCTTT
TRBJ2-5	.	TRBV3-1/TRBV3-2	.	CASSRHKETQYF	TGTGCCAGCAGCCGCCACAAAGAGACCCAGTACTTC
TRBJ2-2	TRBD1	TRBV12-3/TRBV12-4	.	CASRDRSTGELFF	TGTGCCAGCAGGGACAGGTCCACCGGGGAGCTGTTTTTT
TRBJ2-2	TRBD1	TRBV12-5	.	CASGAGQGAGELFF	TGTGCTAGTGGTGCGGGACAGGGCGCCGGGGAGCTGTTTTTT
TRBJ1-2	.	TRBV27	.	CASSLWVTVIYGYTF	TGTGCCAGCAGTTTATGGGTGACAGTTATTTATGGCTACACCTTC
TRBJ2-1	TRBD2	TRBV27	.	CATRNTGGPSDEQFF	TGTGCCACCAGGAATACGGGGGGGCCATCTGATGAGCAGTTCTTC
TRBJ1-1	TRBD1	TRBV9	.	CASSTGQRNTEAFF	TGTGCCAGCAGCACGGGACAGCGGAACACTGAAGCTTTCTTT
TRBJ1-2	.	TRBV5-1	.	CASSLARGGHGYTF	TGCGCCAGCAGCTTGGCCAGAGGGGGACATGGCTACACCTTC
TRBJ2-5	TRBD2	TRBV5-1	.	CASSLDASGGAKTQYF	TGCGCCAGCAGCTTGGACGCGAGCGGGGGGGCGAAGACCCAGTACTTC
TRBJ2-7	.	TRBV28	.	CASSLGSYEQYF	TGTGCCAGCAGTTTGGGCTCGTACGAGCAGTACTTC
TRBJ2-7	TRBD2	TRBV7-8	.	CASSLVLASGGSAYEQYF	TGTGCCAGCAGCTTAGTATTGGCTAGCGGGGGGTCGGCCTACGAGCAGTACTTC
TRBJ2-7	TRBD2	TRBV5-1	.	CASSTGLAGNYEQYF	TGCGCCAGCAGCACGGGACTAGCGGGGAACTACGAGCAGTACTTC
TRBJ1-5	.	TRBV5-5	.	CASSSSRAQPQHF	TGTGCCAGCAGCTCAAGCAGGGCTCAGCCCCAGCATTTT